The next 7 T cell receptor beta chains were all read from a single sample in a study of circulating and synovial CD4+ cells in juvenile arthritis. The assay was immunoSEQ multiplex PCR, and TCRdb's table has in-frame clones only and misses some. The top ten hold approximately 2.9% of the sample, which has tens of thousands of clones, 85% to 95% seen once. The sample consisted of CD4+ T cells from blood. These TCRs come from a human donor with juvenile idiopathic arthritis.

This clone appeared once. The J gene is TRBJ1-2, the V gene TRBV5-8, with a tentative D call TRBD1 (6 bases). This CDR3 spans 14 amino acids. Germline V CDR1 and CDR2: SGHTS, YDEGEE. V lost 0 bases and J lost 5, with 11 bases in between. CDR3 sequence: CASSLGTESYGYTF. The CDR3 DNA reads TGTGCCAGCAGCTTGGGGACAGAAAGTTATGGCTACACCTTC.

This clone was seen more than once but under ten times. The chain recombines TRBV5-6 with TRBJ1-1; no firm D call. CDR1 and CDR2 (germline): SGHDT, YYEEEE. The CDR3 has 17 residues. V lost 2 bases and J 1 base, leaving 18 bases between the germline ends. The CDR3 DNA is TGTGCCAGCAGCTTTATCGATCGGAACCCGGGGAACACTGAAGCTTTCTTT. Protein sequence: CASSFIDRNPGNTEAFF.

The chain carries TRBV28 and TRBJ1-1; the match to TRBD1 covers 8 bases. CDR1 and CDR2 (germline): MDHEN, SYDVKM. Losses at the gene ends were 3 bases for V and 7 bases for J; bases not matched to a gene: 7. CDR3 length equals 14 residues. The CDR3 nucleotides read TGTGCCAGCAGTTTCTCGGACAGGGTGGTTGAAGCTTTCTTT. It specifies CASSFSDRVVEAFF.

This chain uses TRBV9 with TRBJ2-1, with TRBD2 matching over 11 bases. The J segment lost 6 bases and the V segment lost 0 bases, leaving 5 bases of the junction unmatched. Germline-derived CDR1 and CDR2 are SGDLS and YYNGEE. CDR3 length: 16 amino acids. Here the CDR3 reads CASSVDPGTSGNEQFF. CDR3 bases: TGTGCCAGCAGCGTAGATCCGGGGACTAGCGGCAATGAGCAGTTCTTC.

This chain joins TRBV5-4 and TRBJ2-7, with D possibly being TRBD2 (7 bases). Between the trimmed V and J ends, which lost 4 bases and 2 bases, there was a span of 16 bases. The CDR3 covers 15 residues. Per the germline V gene, CDR1 is SGHNT and CDR2 is YYREEE (reference sequence). The CDR3 nucleotides read TGTGCCAGCAGCCCGGGGGGCTTCACCCCCTACGAGCAGTACTTC. Protein: CASSPGGFTPYEQYF. The entire variable domain, with the rest obtained from reference TRBV5-4 and TRBJ2-7, is as follows: ETGVTQSPTHLIKTRGQQVTLRCSSQSGHNTVSWYQQALGQGPQFIFQYYREEENGRGNFPPRFSGLQFPNYSSELNVNALELDDSALYLCASSPGGFTPYEQYFGPGTRLTVT.

The CDR3: CSVRRNTEAFF. CDR3 in DNA: TGCAGTGTTAGGAGGAACACTGAAGCTTTCTTT. The V and J genes are TRBV20-1 and TRBJ1-1; D not resolved. CDR3 length: 11 amino acids. V was cut by 7 bases and J by 1 base, with 7 bases left in between. Per germline, CDR1 DFQATT and CDR2 SNEGSKA (reference sequence).

The chain employs TRBV2 and TRBJ2-7; 7 nucleotides line up with TRBD1. The V gene's germline CDR1 is SNHLY and CDR2 FYNNEI. The CDR3 covers 15 residues. The trim removed 5 bases at V and 1 base at J, leaving 8 bases unmatched. In nucleotides, the CDR3 is TGTGCCAGCAGTCAGGGGGACCTTATATCCTACGAGCAGTACTTC. Translation: CASSQGDLISYEQYF.